The sequence of this TCR beta chain was determined in a study of CD8 T cells in Susac syndrome. The ends lost 3 bases at V and 6 bases at J; junction bases unmatched: 4. CDR1 is SGHDT and CDR2 is YYEEEE in the germline V gene. This CDR3 has 16 amino acids. FACS enriched CD8+ TEMRA cells, while bulk CD8+ and CD4+ were negatively isolated. Reverse transcription of roughly 0.45 to 1 ug RNA used random hexamers. An immunoSEQ multiplex PCR amplified TCR beta CDR3 over 54 Vbeta and 13 Jbeta. In TCRdb, the immunoSEQ multiplex PCR reads were re-called with MiXCR into one record per CDR3 protein. The sample yields a few hundred thousand distinct CDR3 sequences, approximately 84% seen once.

The chain recombines TRBV5-6 with TRBJ2-3, with TRBD2 matching over 16 bases. The sample taken for sequencing was CD8+ T cells from PBMCs. The source is a human donor with multiple sclerosis. The CDR3 sequence is CASSSGTSGRADTQYF. CDR3 coding DNA: TGTGCCAGCAGCTCCGGGACTAGCGGGAGGGCGGATACGCAGTATTTT.